Sequencing of this T cell receptor beta chain was carried out in a study of cytomegalovirus exposure and HLA in healthy donors. The study's findings and limits: Analyses of presence/absence relied on an assumption of roughly uniform sequencing depth across donors. Reportedly, cytomegalovirus status was diagnosed with high sensitivity and specificity. The productive fraction for most TCR beta V segments was about 87% or about 30% in an earlier analysis. Most CMV-associated TCR beta chains appeared HLA-restricted in a later analysis.

This clone was counted only a few times. The antigen is unknown. The PCR employed 60 Vbeta primers together with 13 Jbeta primers. The data were produced by immunoSEQ multiplex PCR, yet TCRdb's version contains in-frame clones alone and is incomplete. The sample consists of about 130,000 clones, 60% to 75% of them appearing once. The CDR3 is 13 amino acids. Germline loops: CDR1 MDHEN, CDR2 SYDVKM. V shed 6 bases, J shed 10 bases, and the junction held 9 bases outside the gene matches. The material sequenced was PBMCs. The TCR sequence derives from a man under 40 in good health and CMV-seronegative. The chain has TRBV28 and TRBJ2-1; 7 bases are a match to TRBD1. DNA for the CDR3: TGTGCCAGCAGACGACAGGGTGTGGGGGAGCAGTTCTTC. It codes for CASRRQGVGEQFF.